Sequencing of this T cell receptor beta chain was carried out in a study of T cell responses to AZD1222 COVID-19 vaccine. Overall study findings and caveats: Targeting of unmutated variant regions was reportedly seen in nearly half of spike-specific TCRs.

Looked up from germline, CDR1 is SEHNR and CDR2 is FQNEAQ (reference sequence). This CDR3 contains 11 residues. The ends were cut back, 6 bases at V and 0 bases at J, with 2 bases in the middle. Comment on this clone: Its specificity is unknown.

Method: immunoSEQ multiplex PCR; TCRdb's copy keeps in-frame clones and lacks some. The sample has some 200,000 clones, 85% to 95% seen once. The sequenced sample was peripheral blood, obtained on day 0 of MenACWY control vaccination. The source is an adult in good health. V gene TRBV7-9 combines with J gene TRBJ1-2, with unresolved D. In nucleotides, the CDR3 is TGTGCCAGCAGGGCTAACTATGGCTACACCTTC. As protein: CASRANYGYTF.